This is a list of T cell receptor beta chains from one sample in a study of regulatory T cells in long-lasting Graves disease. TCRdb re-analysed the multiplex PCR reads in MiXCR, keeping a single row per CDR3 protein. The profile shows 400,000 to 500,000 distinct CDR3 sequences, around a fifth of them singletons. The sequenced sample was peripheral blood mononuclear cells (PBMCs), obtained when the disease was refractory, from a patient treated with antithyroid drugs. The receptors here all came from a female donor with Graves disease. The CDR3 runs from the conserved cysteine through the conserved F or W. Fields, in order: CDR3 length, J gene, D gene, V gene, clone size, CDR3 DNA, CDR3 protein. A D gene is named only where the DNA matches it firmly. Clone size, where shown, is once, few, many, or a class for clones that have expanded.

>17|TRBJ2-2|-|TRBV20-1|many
TGCAGTGCTAGAGATCTCCTGGAACAGGGTAACACCGGGGAGCTGTTTTTT
CSARDLLEQGNTGELFF
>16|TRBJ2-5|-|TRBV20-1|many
TGCAGTGCTGAATTGACACGAATGACCTTCCAAGAGACCCAGTACTTC
CSAELTRMTFQETQYF
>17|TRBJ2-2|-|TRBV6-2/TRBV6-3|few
TGTGCCAGCAGTCCCCAGGGCGGACTACCCTACACCGGGGAGCTGTTTTTT
CASSPQGGLPYTGELFF
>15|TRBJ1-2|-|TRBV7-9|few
TGTGCCAGCAGCTATCAAGGGCCGACTAACTATGGCTACACCTTC
CASSYQGPTNYGYTF
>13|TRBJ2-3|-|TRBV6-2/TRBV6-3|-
TGTGCCAGCACTTCCTTGAACACAGATACGCAGTATTTT
CASTSLNTDTQYF
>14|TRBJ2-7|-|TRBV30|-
TGTGCCTGGAGTGTATACGGAGGGACCCAGGAGCAGTACTTC
CAWSVYGGTQEQYF
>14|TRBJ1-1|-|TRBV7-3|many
TGTGCCAGCAGCTGGGGCGGCCTGAACACTGAAGCTTTCTTT
CASSWGGLNTEAFF
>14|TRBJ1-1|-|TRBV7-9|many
TGTGCCAGCAGCTTAGGGCTCGGGAACACTGAAGCTTTCTTT
CASSLGLGNTEAFF
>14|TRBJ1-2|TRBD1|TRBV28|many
TGTGCCAGCGGCGTTCCGGGACAGGGGCATGGCTACACCTTC
CASGVPGQGHGYTF
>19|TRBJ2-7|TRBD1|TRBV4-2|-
TGTGCCAGCAGCCAAGAGGGGTTTATGCGGGACAGGGACTCCTACGAGCAGTACTTC
CASSQEGFMRDRDSYEQYF
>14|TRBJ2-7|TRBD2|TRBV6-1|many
TGTGCCAGCACCCACCAGCGGGAGTTCAACGAGCAGTACTTC
CASTHQREFNEQYF
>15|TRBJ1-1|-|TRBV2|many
TGTGCCAGCAGACCGCAGGGGAAGATGAACACTGAAGCTTTCTTT
CASRPQGKMNTEAFF
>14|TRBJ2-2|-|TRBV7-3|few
TGTGCCAGCAGCTCTACAGGGAGGGACGGGGAGCTGTTTTTT
CASSSTGRDGELFF
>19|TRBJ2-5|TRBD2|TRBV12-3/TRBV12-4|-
TGTGCCAGCCTCACAAACTTGGGACTAGCGGGGGGGGAGAGCGGGACCCAGTACTTC
CASLTNLGLAGGESGTQYF
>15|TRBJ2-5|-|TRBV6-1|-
TGTGCCAGCAGTACCCCGGGACGACTGGGAGAGACCCAGTACTTC
CASSTPGRLGETQYF
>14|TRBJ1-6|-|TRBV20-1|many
TGCAGTGCTAGAGATTTGGGCCATGATTCACCCCTCCACTTT
CSARDLGHDSPLHF
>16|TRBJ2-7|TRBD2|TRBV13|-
TGTGCCAGCAGCTTAGGGCTAGCGGGAAGGACGGACGAGCAGTACTTC
CASSLGLAGRTDEQYF
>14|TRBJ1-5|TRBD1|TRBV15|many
TGTGCCACCAGCAGCACAGGGGTCGGGCAGCCCCAGCATTTT
CATSSTGVGQPQHF
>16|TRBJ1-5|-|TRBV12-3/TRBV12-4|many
TGTGCCAGCAGTTTAGGGGACGGACAGTTGGGTCAGCCCCAGCATTTT
CASSLGDGQLGQPQHF
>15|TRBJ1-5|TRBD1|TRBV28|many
TGTGCCAGCACCCCCGGGACAGGGGGCCGTCAGCCCCAGCATTTT
CASTPGTGGRQPQHF
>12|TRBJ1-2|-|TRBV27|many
TGTGCCAGCGGCGAGACCAACTATGGCTACACCTTC
CASGETNYGYTF
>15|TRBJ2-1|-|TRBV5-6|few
TGTGCCAGCAGCCCGGGTAGGGGCTCCTACAATGAGCAGTTCTTC
CASSPGRGSYNEQFF
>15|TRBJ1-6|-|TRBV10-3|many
TGTGCCATCAGTTCCGGGACAAACAACAATTCACCCCTCCACTTT
CAISSGTNNNSPLHF
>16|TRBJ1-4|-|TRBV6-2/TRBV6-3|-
TGTGCCAGCAGTGAAGTCCGGGGGCTACCCAATGAAAAACTGTTTTTT
CASSEVRGLPNEKLFF
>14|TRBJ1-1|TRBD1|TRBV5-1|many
TGCGCCAGCAGTCTCCCAGGGGGCGACACTGAAGCTTTCTTT
CASSLPGGDTEAFF
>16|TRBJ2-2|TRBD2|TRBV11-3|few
TGTGCCAGCAGCCCCACCGGGACTAGTAACACCGGGGAGCTGTTTTTT
CASSPTGTSNTGELFF
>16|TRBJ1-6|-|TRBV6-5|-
TGTGCCAGCAGTTGGGACTGGCGCTCCTATAATTCACCCCTCCACTTT
CASSWDWRSYNSPLHF
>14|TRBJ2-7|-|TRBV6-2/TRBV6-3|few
TGTGCCAGCAGCCAAAGCCCGCCGGCAGGCGAGCAGTACTTC
CASSQSPPAGEQYF
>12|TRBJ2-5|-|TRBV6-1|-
TGTGCCAGCACCGGACTTATAGAGACCCAGTACTTC
CASTGLIETQYF
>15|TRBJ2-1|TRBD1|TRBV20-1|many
TGCAGTGCTAGAGATGGGGACAGGGGCTACAATGAGCAGTTCTTC
CSARDGDRGYNEQFF
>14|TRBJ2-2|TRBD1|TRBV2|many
TGTGCCAGCAGTAGGGACAGGGGAACCGGGGAGCTGTTTTTT
CASSRDRGTGELFF
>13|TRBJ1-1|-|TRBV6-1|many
TGTGCCAGCAGAACGACCATGAACACTGAAGCTTTCTTT
CASRTTMNTEAFF
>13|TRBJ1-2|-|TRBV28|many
TGTGCCAGCAGTCTTTCAGGCCCTTATGGCTACACCTTC
CASSLSGPYGYTF
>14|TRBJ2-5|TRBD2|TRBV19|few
TGTGCCAGTAACCCAGGACTAGCGATGGAGACCCAGTACTTC
CASNPGLAMETQYF
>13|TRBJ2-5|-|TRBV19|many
TGTGCCAGTAGTATCAAGGTGCGAGAGACCCAGTACTTC
CASSIKVRETQYF
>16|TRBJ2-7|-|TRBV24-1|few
TGTGCCACCAGTGATCCCCACGGGAGAAACCCCTACGAGCAGTACTTC
CATSDPHGRNPYEQYF
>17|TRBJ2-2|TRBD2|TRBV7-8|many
TGTGCCAGCAGCCCCGCCGCAGCGGGAGTCGGTTCGGGGGAGCTGTTTTTT
CASSPAAAGVGSGELFF
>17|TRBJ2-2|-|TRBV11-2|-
TGTGCCAGCAGCTTAGACGGACTAAACTGGAACACCGGGGAGCTGTTTTTT
CASSLDGLNWNTGELFF
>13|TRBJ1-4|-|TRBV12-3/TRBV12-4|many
TGTGCCAGCAGTTTAGACCCCGCCGAAAAACTGTTTTTT
CASSLDPAEKLFF